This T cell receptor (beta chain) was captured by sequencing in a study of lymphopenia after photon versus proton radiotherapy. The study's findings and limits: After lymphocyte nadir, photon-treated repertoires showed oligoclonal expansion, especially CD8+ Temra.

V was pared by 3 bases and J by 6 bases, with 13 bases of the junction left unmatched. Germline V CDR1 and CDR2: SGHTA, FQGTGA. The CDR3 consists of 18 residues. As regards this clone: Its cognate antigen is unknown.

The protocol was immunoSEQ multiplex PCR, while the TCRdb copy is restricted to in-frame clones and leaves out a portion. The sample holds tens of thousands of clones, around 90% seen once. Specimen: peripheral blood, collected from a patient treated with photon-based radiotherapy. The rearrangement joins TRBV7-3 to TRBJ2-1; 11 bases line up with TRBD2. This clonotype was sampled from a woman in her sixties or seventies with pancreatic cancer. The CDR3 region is CASSFRGAAGTSGNEQFF. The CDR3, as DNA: TGTGCCAGCAGCTTCCGGGGGGCTGCGGGGACTAGCGGCAATGAGCAGTTCTTC.